The subject of this entry is one TCR beta chain. This sample was taken from a study of blood T cell repertoires in COVID-19. This CDR3 is 13 amino acids long. Germline-derived CDR1 and CDR2 are SEHNR and FQNEAQ (reference sequence). V was clipped by 11 bases and J by 5 bases, with 16 bases between them. Here immunoSEQ multiplex PCR was the method, and the copy in TCRdb shows in-frame clones only, minus some. Among under 200,000 clones listed, about 88% were seen once. Sequencing used peripheral blood. This clonotype was obtained from a man aged 55 to 70 with acute or convalescent COVID-19. The gene calls are TRBV7-9 and TRBJ2-1, with D possibly matching TRBD2 (6 bases). CDR3 loop: CAGGTDPDNEQFF. CDR3 nucleotides: TGTGCCGGGGGGACCGACCCTGACAATGAGCAGTTCTTC.